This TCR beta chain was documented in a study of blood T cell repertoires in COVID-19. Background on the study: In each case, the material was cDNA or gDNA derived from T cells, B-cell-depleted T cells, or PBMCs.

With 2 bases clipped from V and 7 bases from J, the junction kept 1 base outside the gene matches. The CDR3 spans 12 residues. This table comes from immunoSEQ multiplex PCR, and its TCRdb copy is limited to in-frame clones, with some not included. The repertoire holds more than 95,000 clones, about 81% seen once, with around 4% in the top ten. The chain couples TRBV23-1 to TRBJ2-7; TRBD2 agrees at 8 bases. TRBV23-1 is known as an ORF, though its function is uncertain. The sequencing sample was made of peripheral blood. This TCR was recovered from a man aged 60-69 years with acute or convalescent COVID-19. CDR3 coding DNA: TGCGCCAGCAGTCAACGGGGGGGTGAGCAGTACGTC. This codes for CASSQRGGEQYV.